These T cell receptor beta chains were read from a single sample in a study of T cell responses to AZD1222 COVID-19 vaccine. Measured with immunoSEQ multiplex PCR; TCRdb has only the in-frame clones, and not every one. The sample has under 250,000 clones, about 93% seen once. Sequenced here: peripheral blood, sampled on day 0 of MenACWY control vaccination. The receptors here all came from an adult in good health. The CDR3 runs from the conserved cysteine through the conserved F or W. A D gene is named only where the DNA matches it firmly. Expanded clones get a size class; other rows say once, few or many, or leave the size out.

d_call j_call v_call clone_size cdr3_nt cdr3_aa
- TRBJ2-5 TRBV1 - TGCACCAGCAGCCGTACTAGGAGAGAGACCCAGTACTTC CTSSRTRRETQYF
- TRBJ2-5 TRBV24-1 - TGTGCCACCAGTGATCGGACAGAGCCGACCCAGTACTTC CATSDRTEPTQYF
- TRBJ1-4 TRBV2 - TGTGCCAGCAGTGGAGGTTGGGGGGGTGGAGAAAAACTGTTTTTT CASSGGWGGGEKLFF
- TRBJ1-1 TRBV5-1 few TGCGCCAGCAGCTTGGCTTCTGGGATTAACACTGAAGCTTTCTTT CASSLASGINTEAFF
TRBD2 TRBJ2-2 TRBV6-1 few TGTGCCAGCAGTGAGGTAGCGGGGGACCTCACCGGGGAGCTGTTTTTT CASSEVAGDLTGELFF
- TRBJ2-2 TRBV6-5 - TGTGCCACCCATCGGGAAGGGAAGAACACCGGGGAGCTGTTTTTT CATHREGKNTGELFF
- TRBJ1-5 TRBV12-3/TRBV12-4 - TGTGCCAGCAGTTTGGCAGAGTATCAGCCCCAGCATTTT CASSLAEYQPQHF
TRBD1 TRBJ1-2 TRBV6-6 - TGTGCCAGCAGTCACACGACAGGGTTAGACTATGGCTACACCTTC CASSHTTGLDYGYTF
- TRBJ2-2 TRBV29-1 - TGCAGCGTTGAACGGAGGCCGAACACCGGGGAGCTGTTTTTT CSVERRPNTGELFF
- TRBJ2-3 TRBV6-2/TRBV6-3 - TGTGCCAGCAGTTCACCTAGCGTAAGCACAGATACGCAGTATTTT CASSSPSVSTDTQYF
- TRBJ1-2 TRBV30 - TGTGCCTGGAGTCCGCGGACAAGTACGGGCTACACCTTC CAWSPRTSTGYTF
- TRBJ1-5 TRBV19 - TGTGCCAGTAGATCCGGGGGGGTTGGCAATCAGCCCCAGCATTTT CASRSGGVGNQPQHF
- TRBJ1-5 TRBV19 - TGTGCCAGTAGTATCCCAGGGAAGATCAATCAGCCCCAGCATTTT CASSIPGKINQPQHF
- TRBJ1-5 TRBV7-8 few TGTGCCAGCAGCTTAGGGCGCCGTTGGGAAAGTGGCAATCAGCCCCAGCATTTT CASSLGRRWESGNQPQHF
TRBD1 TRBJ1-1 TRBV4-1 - TGCGCCAGCAGCCAAGGCCCCCCCTACAGGGGGGATGGTGAAGCTTTCTTT CASSQGPPYRGDGEAFF